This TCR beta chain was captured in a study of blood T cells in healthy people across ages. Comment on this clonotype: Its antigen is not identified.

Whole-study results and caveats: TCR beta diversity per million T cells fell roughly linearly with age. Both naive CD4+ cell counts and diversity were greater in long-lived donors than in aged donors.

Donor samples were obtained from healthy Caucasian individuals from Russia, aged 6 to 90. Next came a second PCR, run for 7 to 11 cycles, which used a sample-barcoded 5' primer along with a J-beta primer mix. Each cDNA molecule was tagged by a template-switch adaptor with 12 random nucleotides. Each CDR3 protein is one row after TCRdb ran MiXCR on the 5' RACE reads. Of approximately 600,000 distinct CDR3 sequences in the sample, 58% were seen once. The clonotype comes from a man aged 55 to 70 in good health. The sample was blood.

CDR3 loop: CASSPSGAPGELFF. CDR3 DNA sequence: TGTGCCAGCAGCCCCAGCGGGGCGCCCGGGGAGCTGTTTTTT. The gene calls are TRBV9 and TRBJ2-2, with 7 positions matching TRBD2. V was clipped by 4 bases and J by 6 bases; unmatched bases: 6. The CDR3 is made up of 14 amino acids. CDR1 is SGDLS and CDR2 is YYNGEE in the germline V gene. The whole variable domain, filled in from reference TRBV9 and TRBJ2-2, reads DSGVTQTPKHLITATGQRVTLRCSPRSGDLSVYWYQQSLDQGLQFLIQYYNGEERAKGNILERFSAQQFPDLHSELNLSSLELGDSALYFCASSPSGAPGELFFGEGSRLTVL.